This T cell receptor beta chain was sequenced during a study of cytomegalovirus exposure and HLA in healthy donors listed by TCRdb under 2017. Context from the whole study: A later analysis indicated that the 90 to 150 validation repertoires were generated on the platform also employed for the roughly 730 repertoires of the first cohort. The aim of the study was to test whether cataloging public T cell receptors could identify signatures of past pathogen exposure. Along with the approximately 600-subject first cohort, a separate validation cohort of over a hundred different subjects was used. To predict cytomegalovirus infection status, the study brought together high-throughput TCR immunosequencing, statistical association of individual TCRs with disease status, and machine learning. Broad study findings and their caveats: In vitro tests confirmed that three of the cytomegalovirus-associated TCR beta chains recognize cytomegalovirus antigens. All 120 or so repertoires were used to score co-occurrence in the validation cohort in a later analysis, because that analysis had no HLA typing for the cohort. Subsequent analysis determined that TCRs grouped into clusters in the first cohort also showed a tendency toward co-occurrence across the 130 or so validation repertoires, and approximately 93% of cluster scores exceeded 0. The authors suggested that the approach could potentially be generalized to other disease states and immunological phenotypes. Cytomegalovirus status was reported to be diagnosed by the classifier with high specificity and sensitivity in both the original and validation cohorts. Most TCR sequences were observed very rarely across donors, whereas some public TCRs were present in many individuals. A total of fewer than 200 TCR beta chains were listed by the study as associated with cytomegalovirus.

Receptor libraries were prepared by the immunoSEQ multiplex PCR assay. The paper's processing steps were these. A statistical classification framework was built to diagnose cytomegalovirus status from the catalog of TCR beta chain sequences. TCRdb provides this immuneACCESS table in a form limited to in-frame rearrangements. Some clones are lacking; in checked studies, under half of them reflect an unresolved V gene, and why the rest are absent is not known. V, J and clone size reflect that table, while D and trimming were determined from the DNA. This sample lists more than 110,000 clones; 80% to 90% were detected once. The top ten clones comprise 2.5% to 3.5% of the sample. This clone has ten or more counts. Its recognized antigen is unknown. No base quality values were provided; no much bigger clone lies one nucleotide off. The donors were included in the validation cohort of around 120 subjects, a group kept apart from the roughly 670-subject first cohort.

The CDR3 sequence holds 11 residues, the cysteine and phenylalanine included. Solely the CDR3 DNA is kept, with 33 bases framed from the first base. According to the germline V gene, CDR1 reads MDHEN and CDR2 reads SYDVKM. V is shortened by 7 bases, J by 2 bases, and the region joining them spans 6 bases. Recombination connected TRBV28 to TRBJ2-7; 5 matching bases give a weak D call of TRBD2. Material: PBMCs. This clonotype originated in a man aged 18 to 29 in good health and CMV-seronegative. CDR3 reads: CASTGAYEQYF. The nucleotide sequence is given as TGTGCCAGCACCGGGGCCTACGAGCAGTACTTC.